This is a list of T cell receptor beta chains from one sample in a study of cytomegalovirus exposure and HLA in healthy donors. TCRdb keeps only in-frame clones here, not all; method: immunoSEQ multiplex PCR. The profile covers 150,000 to 200,000 clones, with over 70% appearing a single time and around 1.3% taken by the ten largest. The specimen sequenced was PBMCs. The receptor source for this set is a middle-aged man in good health and CMV-seropositive. Each CDR3 is given with its conserved first and last residue. A D gene is named only where the DNA matches it firmly. Part of the rows lack a size; the others show once, few, many or a class for expanded clones.

j_call v_call clone_size cdr3_length d_call cdr3_aa cdr3_nt
TRBJ1-2 TRBV14 . 13 . CASSQEGGYGYTF TGTGCCAGCAGCCAAGAGGGGGGCTATGGCTACACCTTC
TRBJ1-1 TRBV4-1 once 13 TRBD1 CASSQGDGTGAFF TGCGCCAGCAGCCAAGGTGATGGGACAGGAGCTTTCTTT
TRBJ2-2 TRBV6-1 . 15 . CASSERRLNTGELFF TGTGCCAGCAGTGAAAGGCGACTGAACACCGGGGAGCTGTTTTTT
TRBJ2-3 TRBV2 once 15 TRBD2 CASSPLQREMDTQYF TGTGCCAGCAGTCCCTTGCAGCGGGAGATGGATACGCAGTATTTT
TRBJ2-5 TRBV6-5 . 13 TRBD2 CASTHGGGETQYF TGTGCCAGCACCCACGGGGGGGGAGAGACCCAGTACTTC
TRBJ1-4 TRBV5-1 . 16 TRBD1 CASSLSGQLTNEKLFF TGCGCCAGCAGCTTGTCGGGACAGCTAACTAATGAAAAACTGTTTTTT
TRBJ2-4 TRBV5-4 . 16 TRBD1 CASSSGTDKGKNIQYF TGTGCCAGCAGCTCTGGGACAGATAAGGGCAAAAACATTCAGTACTTC
TRBJ1-5 TRBV27 . 15 TRBD1 CASSLGTGGDQPQHF TGTGCCAGCAGTTTGGGGACAGGGGGCGATCAGCCCCAGCATTTT
TRBJ2-7 TRBV5-8 few 14 TRBD1 CASRPGQGGDEQYF TGTGCCAGCAGGCCGGGACAGGGGGGTGACGAGCAGTACTTC
TRBJ1-2 TRBV30 . 14 TRBD1 CAWTGTGAPYGYTF TGTGCCTGGACGGGGACAGGGGCCCCCTATGGCTACACCTTC
TRBJ1-5 TRBV6-1 . 15 . CASISSTYSNQPQHF TGTGCCAGCATTTCGAGTACTTATAGCAATCAGCCCCAGCATTTT
TRBJ2-1 TRBV4-3 few 19 TRBD2 CASSQDRLAGVVSYNEQFF TGCGCCAGCAGCCAAGATCGCCTAGCGGGAGTAGTTTCCTACAATGAGCAGTTCTTC
TRBJ2-5 TRBV18 . 13 . CASSPTSRETQYF TGTGCCAGCTCACCAACGTCGCGGGAGACCCAGTACTTC
TRBJ1-2 TRBV5-8 once 15 TRBD1 CASSLAGQGAFGYTF TGTGCCAGCAGCTTAGCCGGACAGGGGGCCTTTGGCTACACCTTC
TRBJ2-7 TRBV2 . 16 TRBD1 CASSEKWTGLRAEQYF TGTGCCAGCAGTGAAAAGTGGACAGGGCTGCGTGCCGAGCAGTACTTC
TRBJ1-5 TRBV6-1 . 13 TRBD1 CASRGQPNQPQHF TGTGCCAGCCGGGGACAGCCCAATCAGCCCCAGCATTTT
TRBJ2-5 TRBV4-3 once 15 . CASSQVSSGFETQYF TGCGCCAGCAGCCAAGTAAGCTCCGGGTTCGAGACCCAGTACTTC
TRBJ1-4 TRBV6-5 . 14 . CASSYSGGNEKLFF TGTGCCAGCAGTTACTCAGGAGGGAATGAAAAACTGTTTTTT
TRBJ1-2 TRBV6-1 . 13 . CARAQGIKHGYTF TGTGCCAGGGCACAGGGAATCAAGCATGGCTACACCTTC
TRBJ1-1 TRBV7-8 . 17 TRBD1 CASSLALRTGMNTEAFF TGTGCCAGCAGCTTAGCGTTAAGGACAGGAATGAACACTGAAGCTTTCTTT
TRBJ1-5 TRBV6-6 once 14 . CASSFRRGSQPQHF TGTGCCAGCAGTTTCAGAAGGGGGTCTCAGCCCCAGCATTTT
TRBJ1-1 TRBV5-1 . 13 . CASSQDINTEAFF TGCGCCAGCAGCCAGGACATTAACACTGAAGCTTTCTTT
TRBJ2-3 TRBV30 . 14 TRBD1 CAWSEDRETDTQYF TGTGCCTGGAGTGAGGACAGGGAAACAGATACGCAGTATTTT
TRBJ1-2 TRBV10-3 . 14 . CAISPGGLDYGYTF TGTGCCATCAGCCCCGGGGGGTTGGACTATGGCTACACCTTC
TRBJ1-5 TRBV6-5 . 16 . CASSYSMAGLNQPQHF TGTGCCAGCAGTTACTCGATGGCAGGGCTCAATCAGCCCCAGCATTTT
TRBJ2-5 TRBV7-3 . 15 TRBD2 CASSLSGGAGETQYF TGTGCCAGCAGCCTTAGCGGGGGGGCCGGGGAGACCCAGTACTTC
TRBJ2-5 TRBV9 . 15 TRBD1 CASSAYRGPQETQYF TGTGCCAGCAGCGCCTACAGGGGACCTCAAGAGACCCAGTACTTC
TRBJ2-7 TRBV6-5 . 13 TRBD1 CASSGQAYYEQYF TGTGCCAGCAGCGGACAGGCCTACTACGAGCAGTACTTC
TRBJ1-2 TRBV12-5 . 15 . CASGLPNRESYGYTF TGTGCTAGTGGTCTCCCGAACAGGGAAAGTTATGGCTACACCTTC
TRBJ2-3 TRBV30 . 15 . CAWTLLQGPTDTQYF TGTGCCTGGACCCTCCTACAGGGTCCCACAGATACGCAGTATTTT
TRBJ2-4 TRBV10-2 . 18 TRBD2 CASSGLAGAPGVKNIQYF TGCGCCAGCAGTGGACTAGCGGGGGCCCCGGGGGTCAAAAACATTCAGTACTTC
TRBJ2-2 TRBV5-1 . 15 . CASSQEQGNTGELFF TGCGCCAGCAGCCAAGAACAGGGGAACACCGGGGAGCTGTTTTTT
TRBJ1-6 TRBV5-4 . 16 TRBD1 CASSPDRGGRNSPLHF TGTGCCAGCAGCCCCGACAGGGGAGGAAGGAATTCACCCCTCCACTTT
TRBJ1-5 TRBV4-1 . 16 TRBD1 CASSQPTGGRNQPQHF TGCGCCAGCAGCCAACCTACAGGGGGCCGCAATCAGCCCCAGCATTTT
TRBJ2-2 TRBV6-5 . 14 . CANIKGGGTGELFF TGTGCCAATATAAAGGGAGGGGGCACCGGGGAGCTGTTTTTT
TRBJ1-1 TRBV18 . 13 . CASSPGSGTEAFF TGTGCCAGCTCACCAGGTTCAGGCACTGAAGCTTTCTTT
TRBJ2-7 TRBV13 . 16 . CASSLKGGRSSYEQYF TGTGCCAGCAGCTTAAAAGGGGGACGGAGCTCCTACGAGCAGTACTTC
TRBJ2-1 TRBV11-2 once 13 TRBD1 CASSSGQWNEQFF TGTGCCAGCAGCTCGGGACAGTGGAATGAGCAGTTCTTC
TRBJ2-4 TRBV6-5 once 14 TRBD1 CASSPDRVVNIQYF TGTGCCAGCAGCCCAGACAGGGTCGTAAACATTCAGTACTTC
TRBJ2-7 TRBV4-3 . 15 TRBD2 CASSLLAGGDDEQYF TGCGCCAGCAGCCTTTTAGCGGGAGGAGACGACGAGCAGTACTTC